Listed below are T cell receptor delta chains from one sample, sequenced in a study of Vδ1+ human thymocytes. TCRdb made new clone calls on the multiplex PCR reads using CATT. The sample carries tens of thousands of delta-chain clones, 29% recorded once. Sequencing was performed on Vdelta1+ gamma-delta thymocytes from the thymus. These TCRs come from a boy less than two years old who had congenital heart surgery. Each CDR3 is given without its conserved first and last residue.

V	J	CDR3
TRDV1	TRDJ1	ALGELRGRVFRDTDKLI
TRDV2	TRDJ3	AISSWDTRQMF
TRDV1	TRDJ1	ALGDMFPGDTDKLI
TRDV1	TRDJ1	ALGEQSYWGPPYTDKLI
TRDV2	TRDJ1	ACDGLFALGVPYTDKLI
TRDV1	TRDJ1	ALGDLPSWGMADKLI
TRDV1	TRDJ1	ALGELRTGGYYTDKLI
TRDV1	TRDJ1	ALTTRDTDKLI
TRDV1	TRDJ1	ALVPGVQGVRAYWGPELI
TRDV1	TRDJ1	ALGEHLRLGDTLRGHYTDKLI
TRDV1	TRDJ2	ALGEEGDWGIRTLTAQLF
TRDV1	TRDJ1	ALGEPQAFLRPGGLYTDKLI
TRDV1	TRDJ1	ALGKPRNTGKLI
TRDV1	TRDJ1	ALRGFPANTDKLI
TRDV1	TRDJ2	ALGVPLLYSPALTAQLF
TRDV1	TRDJ1	ALGELGLCTGGYGGTDKLI
TRDV1	TRDJ1	ALAPIYCGIRRPDKLI
TRDV1	TRDJ1	ALGEVTTQDWGMYTDKLI